These 29 T cell receptor beta chains share one sample of origin, sequenced in a study of T cells in Graves' hyperthyroidism and ophthalmopathy. Amplified TCR beta CDR3 regions derived from RNA transcripts. An initial round of RT-PCR targeting the TCR CDR3 relied on the HTBI primer set. TCRdb used MiXCR to reprocess the multiplex PCR reads, holding one entry per CDR3 protein. Of under 400,000 distinct CDR3 sequences in the sample, under 25% are singletons; the top ten hold around 48%. Sequencing was performed on blood. The receptor set was obtained from a woman in her forties or fifties with Graves' hyperthyroidism.

Many counts were recorded for this clonotype. The chain is built from TRBV7-2 and TRBJ1-1; maybe TRBD1 (5 bases). Trimming left V 5 bases short and J 1 base short, with 14 bases between. This CDR3 region has 15 residues. In germline, CDR1 is SGHTA, CDR2 FQGNSA. The CDR3 loop reads CASSPRAGRNTEAFF. In DNA form, the CDR3 reads TGTGCCAGCAGCCCCCGGGCGGGGCGGAACACTGAAGCTTTCTTT. Full variable domain (rest looked up from reference TRBV7-2 and TRBJ1-1): GAGVSQSPSNKVTEKGKDVELRCDPISGHTALYWYRQSLGQGLEFLIYFQGNSAPDKSGLPSDRFSAERTGGSVSTLTIQRTQQEDSAVYLCASSPRAGRNTEAFFGQGTRLTVV.

This clonotype was seen at least ten times. This chain links TRBV20-1 with TRBJ2-3, with 10 bases identical to TRBD2. V lost 4 bases and J lost 2; bases outside the gene matches: 3. The CDR3 loop spans 14 amino acids. Per germline, CDR1 DFQATT and CDR2 SNEGSKA (reference sequence). The CDR3 DNA reads as TGCAGTGCTATAGCGGGAGGCGCCACAGATACGCAGTATTTT. Its protein is CSAIAGGATDTQYF.

The table lists this clonotype with many counts. The rearrangement links TRBV2 to TRBJ2-1; the D is unclear. The CDR3 is 16 residues long. Trimming pared 7 bases from V and 0 bases from J, leaving 16 bases between. Germline V gene data show CDR1 as SNHLY and CDR2 as FYNNEI. Written as DNA, the CDR3 is TGTGCCAGCAATCCCGTTCAGGCCCCCTCCTACAATGAGCAGTTCTTC. Protein product: CASNPVQAPSYNEQFF.

The chain uses TRBV6-5 and TRBJ2-7; D is possibly TRBD1 or TRBD2 (5 bases each). This CDR3 region has 14 residues. Germline CDR1 and CDR2: MNHEY and SVGAGI. V was cut by 5 bases and J by 3 bases, with 14 bases left in between. The CDR3 loop reads CASSNGAEYYEQYF. CDR3 nucleotide sequence: TGTGCCAGCAGTAACGGGGCGGAGTACTACGAGCAGTACTTC.

The sample holds a few counts of this clonotype. This chain connects TRBV19 to TRBJ1-2; TRBD1 might be the D (5 bases). With 3 bases removed from V and 4 bases from J, the gap between germline ends came to 12 bases. Germline values: CDR1 LNHDA, CDR2 SQIVND (reference sequence). The CDR3 extends over 14 amino acids. CDR3 sequence (DNA): TGTGCCAGTAGTATGAAGGGGCTCGGCTATGGCTACACCTTC. It yields the protein CASSMKGLGYGYTF.

This clonotype was observed a handful of times. Since a much larger clone is just one base distant, this may be a read error. This sequence joins TRBV30 and TRBJ2-7, with 7 positions matching TRBD1. The CDR3 contains 12 residues. Germline trimming cut 2 bases from V and 5 bases from J; bases unmatched to any gene: 3. The germline V gene encodes CDR1 GTSNPN and CDR2 SVGIG (reference sequence). CDR3 nucleotides: TGTGCCTGGAGTTACAGGGGAAACGAGCAGTACTTC. Translation: CAWSYRGNEQYF.

This clonotype was seen repeatedly, ten times or more. The chain is built from TRBV20-1 and TRBJ2-7; D is perhaps TRBD1 or TRBD2 (5 bases each). This CDR3 is 14 amino acids long. The V end was cut by 6 bases, the J end by 2 bases, with 17 bases between. Germline-derived CDR1 and CDR2 are DFQATT and SNEGSKA (reference sequence). The CDR3 nucleotides read TGCAGTGCACCGGGGCGAACGGTACCCTACGAGCAGTACTTC. Its translation is CSAPGRTVPYEQYF.

This sequence joins TRBV20-1 and TRBJ1-3; D is undetermined. V lost 4 bases and J 4 bases, leaving 11 bases between the germline ends. This CDR3 contains 13 residues. The germline CDR1 and CDR2 sequences are DFQATT and SNEGSKA (reference sequence). The chain's CDR3 is CSAIGSAGNTIYF. DNA of the CDR3: TGCAGTGCTATTGGGAGTGCGGGAAACACCATATATTTT.

The chain joins TRBV2 to TRBJ2-3, with TRBD2 identical over 14 bases. J was trimmed by 4 bases and V by 8 bases; bases with no gene match: 2. The germline V gene encodes CDR1 SNHLY and CDR2 FYNNEI. The CDR3 contains 14 residues. CDR3 in amino acids: CASGTSGSSDTQYF. The CDR3 nucleotides are TGTGCCAGCGGGACTAGCGGGAGTTCAGATACGCAGTATTTT.

At least ten counts were recorded for this clonotype. V gene TRBV2 combines with J gene TRBJ2-7; 9 bases match TRBD2. Germline CDR1 reads SNHLY; CDR2 reads FYNNEI. Germline trimming cut 5 bases from V and 4 bases from J; bases unmatched to any gene: 0. The CDR3 runs to 12 residues. The CDR3 protein is CASSSGGYEQYF. DNA for the CDR3: TGTGCCAGCAGTAGCGGGGGGTACGAGCAGTACTTC.

This clonotype has at least ten counts. The V and J genes are TRBV19 and TRBJ2-1; D not resolved. The V gene lost 4 bases and the J gene lost 7 bases, with 20 bases spanning the gap. The CDR3 consists of 16 residues. Germline lookup yields CDR1 LNHDA and CDR2 SQIVND (reference sequence). The chain's CDR3 is CASSTRLGNPLNEQFF. DNA of the CDR3: TGTGCCAGTAGTACCCGGTTGGGCAACCCCCTAAATGAGCAGTTCTTC.

This chain links TRBV11-2 with TRBJ2-1, with 10 bases identical to TRBD2. The trim removed 7 bases at V and 2 bases at J, leaving 11 bases unmatched. Per germline, CDR1 SGHAT and CDR2 FQNNGV. The CDR3 extends over 17 amino acids. The CDR3 sequence is CASTSRASGSPYNEQFF. Written as DNA, the CDR3 is TGTGCCAGCACCTCCCGGGCTAGCGGGAGTCCCTACAATGAGCAGTTCTTC.

The J gene is TRBJ2-7, the V gene TRBV27; TRBD2 matches at 13 bases. The CDR3 sequence is 16 residues long. Unmatched junction bases numbered 11, after V lost 5 bases and J lost 7 bases. CDR1 MNHEY and CDR2 SMNVEV come from the germline V gene (reference sequence). The CDR3 protein is CASSPTGLAGAYEQYF. CDR3 in DNA: TGTGCCAGCAGTCCCACCGGACTAGCGGGAGCGTATGAGCAGTACTTC.

This clonotype was recorded a few times. This chain links TRBV30 with TRBJ2-1, with D maybe TRBD1 (5 bases). CDR1 is GTSNPN, CDR2 SVGIG, per germline (reference sequence). The CDR3 length is 12 residues. Trimming left V 1 base short and J 11 bases short, with 12 bases between. This chain's CDR3 is CAWSGGRAKQFF. Written as DNA, the CDR3 is TGTGCCTGGAGTGGGGGCCGGGCTAAGCAGTTCTTC.

This clonotype was counted many times. The chain combines TRBV7-2 with TRBJ2-2, with 9 bases fitting TRBD1. The CDR3 sequence is 16 residues long. CDR1 SGHTA and CDR2 FQGNSA come from the germline V gene. The J segment lost 6 bases and the V segment lost 3 bases, leaving 8 bases of the junction unmatched. Here the CDR3 DNA reads TGTGCCAGCAGCTTGCGGACAGGGGTGAGGTCCGGGGAGCTGTTTTTT. It is translated as CASSLRTGVRSGELFF.

This clonotype was found once. This sequence joins TRBV18 and TRBJ2-7; 7 bases align to TRBD1. This CDR3 comprises 14 residues. The germline gives CDR1 KGHSH, CDR2 LQKENI. V gave up 5 bases and J gave up 2 bases; unmatched junction bases: 6. The CDR3 sequence: CASSAKGTAYEQYF. CDR3 nucleotide sequence: TGTGCCAGCTCAGCTAAAGGGACAGCCTACGAGCAGTACTTC.

This sequence joins TRBV19 and TRBJ1-1; D call uncertain. CDR1 is LNHDA, CDR2 SQIVND, per germline (reference sequence). V lost 7 bases to trimming and J lost 3 bases, with 18 bases between them. This CDR3 is built from 15 residues. CDR3 region: CASNMDRTADTEAFF. The CDR3 DNA follows: TGTGCCAGTAATATGGACCGGACTGCGGACACTGAAGCTTTCTTT. The full variable domain, completed using reference TRBV19 and TRBJ1-1, is DGGITQSPKYLFRKEGQNVTLSCEQNLNHDAMYWYRQDPGQGLRLIYYSQIVNDFQKGDIAEGYSVSREKKESFPLTVTSAQKNPTAFYLCASNMDRTADTEAFFGQGTRLTVV.

This clonotype was found many times. J is TRBJ1-1 and V is TRBV20-1, with TRBD1 as a possible D gene (5 bases). The CDR3 covers 15 residues. Trimming removed 5 bases from V and 0 bases from J, with 16 bases in between. CDR1 is DFQATT and CDR2 is SNEGSKA in the germline V gene (reference sequence). The CDR3 loop reads CSARSTVFMNTEAFF. The CDR3 nucleotides are TGCAGTGCTCGATCGACAGTTTTCATGAACACTGAAGCTTTCTTT.

The V call is TRBV7-3, the J call TRBJ2-7; TRBD2 aligns across 10 bases. CDR1 is SGHTA, CDR2 FQGTGA, per germline. The CDR3 extends over 16 amino acids. V trimming: 6 bases; J trimming: 0 bases; junction bases outside the gene matches: 8. DNA of the CDR3: TGTGCCAGCAGGTCTAGCGGGGGCCCGAGCTCCTACGAGCAGTACTTC. Residues: CASRSSGGPSSYEQYF.

This clonotype was counted between two and nine times. The CDR3 nucleotides are TGTGCCAGCAGCCAAGATCCAACAGGGGGCGGATGGGTCACAGATACGCAGTATTTT. Translating gives CASSQDPTGGGWVTDTQYF. This chain connects TRBV14 to TRBJ2-3; 9 positions agree with TRBD1. Trimming took 0 bases from V and 2 from J; bases not matched to a gene: 12. Looked up from germline, CDR1 is SGHDN and CDR2 is FVKESK. The CDR3 length is 19 residues.

This clonotype was seen a few times. The chain is built from TRBV20-1 and TRBJ2-2; 11 positions match TRBD2. The germline gives CDR1 DFQATT, CDR2 SNEGSKA (reference sequence). The J segment lost 5 bases and the V segment lost 3 bases, leaving 8 bases of the junction unmatched. The CDR3 is made up of 16 amino acids. CDR3 amino acids: CSASNRGLAETGELFF. In DNA, the CDR3 is TGCAGTGCTAGCAATAGGGGACTAGCGGAGACCGGGGAGCTGTTTTTT.

This clonotype was found many times. The genes are TRBV28 and TRBJ2-4; tentatively, D is TRBD2 (6 bases). The V gene lost 5 bases and the J gene lost 5 bases, with 13 bases spanning the gap. Germline CDR1 is MDHEN and CDR2 is SYDVKM. The CDR3 runs 14 residues. This chain's CDR3 is CASSPGGSENIQYF. The CDR3 DNA reads as TGTGCCAGCAGTCCCGGGGGATCAGAAAACATTCAGTACTTC.

Worth noting for this clonotype: A much more abundant neighbour one base away suggests this may be a read error. The rearrangement links TRBV3-1 to TRBJ2-3, with D possibly TRBD2 on 5 matching bases. Germline values: CDR1 LGHDT, CDR2 YNNKEL (reference sequence). The CDR3 extends over 15 amino acids. This CDR3 reads CASSQYSSSTDTRYF. CDR3 nucleotides: TGTGCCAGCAGCCAATACAGTTCTAGCACAGATACGCGGTATTTT.

This clonotype has just a few counts. This chain joins TRBV5-8 and TRBJ2-1, with 9 bases matching TRBD2. This CDR3 comprises 15 residues. The germline V gene encodes CDR1 SGHTS and CDR2 YDEGEE. J was trimmed by 2 bases and V by 4 bases; bases with no gene match: 4. CDR3 nucleotides: TGTGCCAGCAGCAGGCTAGCGGGGACCTACAATGAGCAGTTCTTC. Translated: CASSRLAGTYNEQFF.

This clonotype was seen repeatedly, ten times or more. The genes are TRBV3-1 and TRBJ2-2; the D is unclear. V was clipped by 2 bases and J by 0 bases, with 1 base between them. Looked up from germline, CDR1 is LGHDT and CDR2 is YNNKEL (reference sequence). The CDR3 covers 13 residues. CDR3 residues: CASSQPNTGELFF. The CDR3 nucleotides read TGTGCCAGCAGCCAACCGAACACCGGGGAGCTGTTTTTT.

This clonotype appeared many times. The chain carries TRBV7-8 and TRBJ2-2; 12 nucleotides line up with TRBD2. V lost 4 bases to trimming and J lost 4 bases; unmatched junction nucleotides: 10. Germline loops: CDR1 SGHVS, CDR2 FQNEAQ. CDR3 length: 18 residues. As DNA, the CDR3 is TGTGCCAGCAGCTCCGCGACTAGCGGGGGCCCTAGCACCGGGGAGCTGTTTTTT. This translates into CASSSATSGGPSTGELFF.

Many counts were recorded for this clonotype. V is TRBV12-3 or TRBV12-4 and J is TRBJ1-6, with TRBD1 as a possible D gene (5 bases). This CDR3 contains 13 residues. Trimming left V 6 bases short and J 9 bases short, with 12 bases between. This CDR3 is CASRPREGSPLHF. CDR3 DNA: TGTGCCAGCAGGCCCAGGGAGGGTTCACCCCTCCACTTT.

Details on this clonotype: It may be a read error: a sequence one base away is much more abundant. This chain uses TRBV5-1 with TRBJ1-1; TRBD1 might be the D (5 bases). CDR1 SGHRS and CDR2 YFSETQ come from the germline V gene. The CDR3 loop spans 15 amino acids. CDR3 sequence (DNA): TGCGCCAGCAGCTCGATCGGGACGGGCGGCACTAAAGCTTTCTTT. Translation: CASSSIGTGGTKAFF.

This clonotype was counted many times. The chain combines TRBV7-2 with TRBJ2-5, with 9 bases identical to TRBD1. V dropped 5 bases and J dropped 4; count of bases not matched to a gene: 5. CDR1 SGHTA and CDR2 FQGNSA come from the germline V gene. The CDR3 consists of 14 residues. The CDR3 DNA follows: TGTGCCAGCAGCCCGGGGACAGGGAGAGAGACCCAGTACTTC. Its translation is CASSPGTGRETQYF.